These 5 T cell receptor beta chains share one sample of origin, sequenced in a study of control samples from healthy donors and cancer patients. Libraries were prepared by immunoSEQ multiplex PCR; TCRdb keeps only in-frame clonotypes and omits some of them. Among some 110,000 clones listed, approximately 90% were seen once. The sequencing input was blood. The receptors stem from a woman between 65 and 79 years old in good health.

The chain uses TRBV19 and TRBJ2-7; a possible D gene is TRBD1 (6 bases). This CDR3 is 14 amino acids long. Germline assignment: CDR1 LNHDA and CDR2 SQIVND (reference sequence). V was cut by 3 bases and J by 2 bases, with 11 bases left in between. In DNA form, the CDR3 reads TGTGCCAGTAGTATTTTTGAGGGGGCCTACGAGCAGTACTTC. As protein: CASSIFEGAYEQYF. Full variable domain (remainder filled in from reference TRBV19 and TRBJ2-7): DGGITQSPKYLFRKEGQNVTLSCEQNLNHDAMYWYRQDPGQGLRLIYYSQIVNDFQKGDIAEGYSVSREKKESFPLTVTSAQKNPTAFYLCASSIFEGAYEQYFGPGTRLTVT.

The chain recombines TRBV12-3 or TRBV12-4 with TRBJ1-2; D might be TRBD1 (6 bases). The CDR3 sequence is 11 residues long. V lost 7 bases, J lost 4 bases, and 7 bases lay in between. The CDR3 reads CASTDSYGYTF. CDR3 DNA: TGTGCCAGCACGGACAGCTATGGCTACACCTTC.

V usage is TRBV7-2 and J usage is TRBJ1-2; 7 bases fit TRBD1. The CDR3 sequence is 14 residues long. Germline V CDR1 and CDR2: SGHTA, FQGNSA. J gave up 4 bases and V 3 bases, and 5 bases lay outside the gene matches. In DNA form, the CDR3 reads TGTGCCAGCAGCTTGGCAGGGGGAAGCTATGGCTACACCTTC. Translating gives CASSLAGGSYGYTF.

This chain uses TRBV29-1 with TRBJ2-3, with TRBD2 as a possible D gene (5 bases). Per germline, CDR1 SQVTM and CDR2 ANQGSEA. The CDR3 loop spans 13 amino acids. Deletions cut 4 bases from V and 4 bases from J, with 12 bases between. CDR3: CSVGREAPDTQYF. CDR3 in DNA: TGCAGCGTTGGACGGGAAGCCCCAGATACGCAGTATTTT.

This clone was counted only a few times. DNA of the CDR3: TGTGCCAGCAGCCCTGGGACAGACTCTGGAAACACCATATATTTT. Translation: CASSPGTDSGNTIYF. The chain uses TRBV5-5 and TRBJ1-3, with 7 bases lining up with TRBD1. The junction had 4 bases not matched to a gene; V was cut back by 4 bases and J by 0 bases. CDR3 length: 15 amino acids. Looked up from germline, CDR1 is SGHKS and CDR2 is YYEKEE (reference sequence).